This TCR beta chain is from a study of CD8 T cells in Susac syndrome. Points from the study as a whole: The study's TCR sequencing and HLA analysis drew on a certain number of individuals. That number was acknowledged as relatively small.

Reverse transcription of about 0.45 to 1 ug RNA was carried out with random hexamers. TCRdb redid the calling of the immunoSEQ multiplex PCR reads with MiXCR, one entry per CDR3 protein. The data contain a few hundred thousand distinct CDR3 sequences, about 90% of them singletons. V was clipped by 1 base and J by 2 bases, with 10 bases between them. Germline V gene sequence: CDR1 GTSNPN, CDR2 SVGIG (reference sequence). This CDR3 spans 14 amino acids. This clonotype was seen a few times. The antigen remains undetermined. The TCR was taken from a human donor with multiple sclerosis. The J gene is TRBJ2-3, the V gene TRBV30; D is unclear. The sequencing sample was made of CD8+ T cells from PBMCs. Here the CDR3 DNA reads TGTGCCTGGAGTGACGGCAGAAACACAGATACGCAGTATTTT. Residues: CAWSDGRNTDTQYF.